This T cell receptor (beta chain) was observed in a study of cytomegalovirus exposure and HLA in healthy donors. The PCR used 60 Vbeta and 13 Jbeta primers. Produced via immunoSEQ multiplex PCR; TCRdb's table is partial and in-frame only. The data contain 150,000 to 200,000 clones, approximately 85% of them singletons. Comments on this clone: Antigen specificity is unknown.

Findings of the study overall: Indistinguishability led to the exclusion of some V segments, TRBV6-2 and TRBV6-3 included.

Trimming shortened V by 6 bases and J by 7 bases, and 18 bases separated the two germline ends. The CDR3 runs 15 residues. The germline V gene encodes CDR1 MGHDK and CDR2 SYGVNS. The chain carries TRBV25-1 and TRBJ2-2; D possibly corresponds to TRBD1 (5 bases). This clonotype originated in a young man in good health and CMV-seropositive. Sequenced material: PBMCs. The CDR3 DNA follows: TGTGCCAGCAGCGAGGTAGGGGTAAAGAACGGGGAGCTGTTTTTT. It is translated as CASSEVGVKNGELFF.